This TCR beta chain is from a study of T cell changes during pregnancy in multiple sclerosis. The count of this clone is one. Generated by immunoSEQ multiplex PCR, the TCRdb table keeps only in-frame clones and is missing some. The sample contains over 100,000 clones, 92% of which appear only once. The CDR3 is made up of 13 amino acids. Germline V gene data show CDR1 as SEHNR and CDR2 as FQNEAQ (reference sequence). J gave up 7 bases and V 3 bases, and 6 bases lay outside the gene matches. The origin of this receptor is a female donor with multiple sclerosis, enrolled in a pregnancy study. The starting material was peripheral blood, obtained in the third trimester of pregnancy. The V gene is TRBV7-9, the J gene TRBJ2-7; 7 bases are a match to TRBD1. CDR3 bases: TGTGCCAGCAGCTTCGACAGGGCTAAGGAGCAGTACTTC. Translating gives CASSFDRAKEQYF.